These 21 T cell receptor beta chains came from one sample sequenced in a study of regulatory T cells in long-lasting Graves disease. Time point specified: newly diagnosed GD, antithyroid drugs for less than 3 months. From PBMCs, RNA was extracted and then used to make the TCR library. Construction of TCR beta libraries relied on iRepertoire HTBI primers and on Arm-PCR targeting CDR3 regions. From the multiplex PCR reads, TCRdb called clonotypes with MiXCR, one entry per CDR3 protein. This sample carries hundreds of thousands of distinct CDR3 sequences, about 16% of them seen once, and the ten largest clones take 15% to 20%. This sample also belongs to another study, concerning T cells in Graves' hyperthyroidism and ophthalmopathy.

The specimen was peripheral blood mononuclear cells (PBMCs), collected at new diagnosis, from a patient treated with antithyroid drugs. All receptors derive from a young woman with Graves disease.

In this sample, this clonotype turned up many times. J is TRBJ2-7 and V is TRBV5-1, with D possibly TRBD2 on 7 matching bases. Trimming cost V 4 bases and J 0 bases, with 14 bases left between them. Per the germline V gene, CDR1 is SGHRS and CDR2 is YFSETQ. The length of the CDR3 is 15 residues. CDR3 loop: CASSPPGGDSYEQYF. CDR3 in DNA: TGCGCCAGCAGCCCACCGGGGGGCGACTCCTACGAGCAGTACTTC. Using reference TRBV5-1 and TRBJ2-7 for the parts outside the CDR3, the full variable domain is KAGVTQTPRYLIKTRGQQVTLSCSPISGHRSVSWYQQTPGQGLQFLFEYFSETQRNKGNFPGRFSGRQFSNSRSEMNVSTLELGDSALYLCASSPPGGDSYEQYFGPGTRLTVT.

This clonotype was counted ten times or more. J is TRBJ2-5 and V is TRBV10-3; 10 bases are a match to TRBD1. The V and J ends lost 3 bases and 2 bases, in that order; junction bases with no gene match: 3. This CDR3 contains 15 residues. Germline CDR1 and CDR2: ENHRY and SYGVKD. CDR3: CAISEGDRGQETQYF. CDR3 nucleotides: TGTGCCATCAGTGAAGGGGACAGGGGTCAAGAGACCCAGTACTTC.

This clonotype was counted only a few times. This sequence joins TRBV30 and TRBJ2-7, with D maybe TRBD2 (5 bases). The germline V gene has CDR1 GTSNPN and CDR2 SVGIG (reference sequence). Trimming cost V 5 bases and J 2 bases, with 7 bases left between them. CDR3 size: 11 residues. As DNA, the CDR3 is TGTGCCTGGGGACTGACCTACGAGCAGTACTTC. Its protein product is CAWGLTYEQYF.

Ten or more counts support this clonotype. The genes are TRBV11-2 and TRBJ2-1, with unresolved D. The V gene lost 1 base and the J gene lost 7 bases, with 2 bases spanning the gap. Germline CDR1 SGHAT, CDR2 FQNNGV. The CDR3 sequence is 11 residues long. The CDR3 region is CASSLANEQFF. The CDR3, as DNA: TGTGCCAGCAGCTTAGCGAATGAGCAGTTCTTC.

This clonotype was observed many times. V gene TRBV6-5 combines with J gene TRBJ2-1; 10 bases are shared with TRBD2. Trimming at V came to 0 bases and at J to 7 bases, leaving 6 bases not matched to a gene. Germline V gives CDR1 MNHEY, CDR2 SVGAGI. The CDR3 consists of 16 residues. CDR3 sequence reads: CASSYSVLAGDNEQFF. The CDR3 DNA is TGTGCCAGCAGTTACTCGGTGCTAGCGGGAGATAATGAGCAGTTCTTC.

The chain has TRBV29-1 and TRBJ2-7; D perhaps matches TRBD2 (7 bases). V lost 4 bases and J 4 bases, leaving 11 bases between the germline ends. This CDR3 contains 12 residues. CDR1 and CDR2 from the germline V gene are SQVTM and ANQGSEA. The CDR3 region is CSVGEGGYEQYF. CDR3 coding DNA: TGCAGCGTTGGGGAGGGGGGTTACGAGCAGTACTTC.

The chain recombines TRBV6-1 with TRBJ1-6; D might be TRBD1 (6 bases). Trimming removed 1 base from V and 12 bases from J, with 13 bases in between. Germline CDR1 and CDR2: MNHNS and SASEGT. The CDR3 spans 14 residues. This CDR3 is CASSEEAGGEPLHF. The CDR3 DNA reads TGTGCCAGCAGTGAAGAGGCCGGGGGCGAACCCCTCCACTTT.

This sequence joins TRBV20-1 and TRBJ2-7, with 8 positions matching TRBD2. V trimming: 0 bases; J trimming: 6 bases; junction bases outside the gene matches: 16. Germline CDR1 DFQATT, CDR2 SNEGSKA (reference sequence). This CDR3 has 17 amino acids. The CDR3 reads CSARETGGGWATGEQYF. CDR3 bases: TGCAGTGCTAGAGAGACGGGAGGGGGATGGGCTACGGGCGAGCAGTACTTC.

This clonotype was observed at least ten times. The rearrangement joins TRBV2 to TRBJ2-4; no clear D. Trimming removed 6 bases at V and 10 bases at J, with 13 bases between. CDR3 size: 12 residues. The germline CDR1 and CDR2 sequences are SNHLY and FYNNEI. CDR3 DNA sequence: TGTGCCAGCAGGGCCGTGGAGCCTATTCAGTACTTC. It specifies CASRAVEPIQYF.

The rearrangement uses TRBV29-1 and TRBJ1-1; the match to TRBD1 covers 12 bases. Germline values: CDR1 SQVTM, CDR2 ANQGSEA. The CDR3 sequence is 14 residues long. After removal of 4 bases from V and 5 bases from J, the junction contained 5 bases not matched to a gene. CDR3 sequence reads: CSVGWGQGATEAFF. CDR3 coding DNA: TGCAGCGTTGGATGGGGACAGGGGGCGACTGAAGCTTTCTTT.

J is TRBJ1-2 and V is TRBV20-1; TRBD1 agrees at 7 bases. The CDR3 is made up of 14 amino acids. After removal of 6 bases from V and 4 bases from J, the junction contained 11 bases not matched to a gene. In germline, CDR1 is DFQATT, CDR2 SNEGSKA (reference sequence). The CDR3 is CSAKPGQLFYGYTF. As DNA, the CDR3 is TGCAGTGCCAAACCGGGACAGCTTTTCTATGGCTACACCTTC.

V is TRBV5-1 and J is TRBJ2-2; 9 bases fit TRBD2. CDR1 and CDR2 from the germline V gene are SGHRS and YFSETQ. V was pared by 4 bases and J by 5 bases, with 6 bases of the junction left unmatched. The CDR3 spans 15 residues. The chain's CDR3 is CASSRGTSWTGELFF. The CDR3 nucleotides are TGCGCCAGCAGCCGGGGGACTAGCTGGACCGGGGAGCTGTTTTTT.

This clonotype has a count of ten or more. The gene calls are TRBV18 and TRBJ2-1, with TRBD2 matching 9 bases. Germline CDR1 is KGHSH and CDR2 is LQKENI. The CDR3 covers 16 residues. V lost 3 bases, J lost 0 bases, and 3 bases stayed unmatched. The CDR3: CASSPTSGRSYNEQFF. The CDR3 DNA follows: TGTGCCAGCTCACCGACTAGCGGCCGCTCCTACAATGAGCAGTTCTTC. The whole variable domain, remainder taken from reference TRBV18 and TRBJ2-1, is NAGVMQNPRHLVRRRGQEARLRCSPMKGHSHVYWYRQLPEEGLKFMVYLQKENIIDESGMPKERFSAEFPKEGPSILRIQQVVRGDSAAYFCASSPTSGRSYNEQFFGPGTRLTVL.

This clonotype showed up many times. The DNA for the CDR3 is TGTGCCAGCAGTGGCCCCGTGCAGTACTTC. This gives the protein CASSGPVQYF. J is TRBJ2-7 and V is TRBV28; D is uncertain. Germline loops: CDR1 MDHEN, CDR2 SYDVKM. CDR3 length equals 10 residues. The V and J ends lost 5 bases and 9 bases respectively, with 8 bases between them.

The rearrangement uses TRBV12-3 or TRBV12-4 and TRBJ1-4; D may be TRBD1 (6 bases). This CDR3 region has 15 residues. Trimming took off 9 bases at V and 6 bases at J, with 20 bases between the two ends. The CDR3 region is CASARSDRRYEKLFF. In DNA, the CDR3 is TGTGCCAGTGCCCGAAGTGACAGGCGCTATGAAAAACTGTTTTTT.

This clonotype occurred many times. The chain joins TRBV28 to TRBJ1-2; 9 bases fit TRBD1. V shed 5 bases and J 3 bases; nucleotides not matched to a gene: 4. This CDR3 spans 14 amino acids. Germline CDR1 MDHEN, CDR2 SYDVKM. In DNA form, the CDR3 reads TGTGCCAGCAGTATCGGACAGGGGCACTATGGCTACACCTTC. Residues: CASSIGQGHYGYTF.

The chain joins TRBV6-1 to TRBJ2-1, with 8 bases lining up with TRBD2. V dropped 9 bases and J dropped 6; count of bases not matched to a gene: 10. Germline assignment: CDR1 MNHNS and CDR2 SASEGT. CDR3 size: 14 residues. The DNA for the CDR3 is TGTGCCAGTAACCCGGGGGGGCACTCCAATGAGCAGTTCTTC. Translated, it gives CASNPGGHSNEQFF.

The rearrangement links TRBV6-1 to TRBJ1-5; TRBD1 might be the D (5 bases). The CDR3 spans 13 residues. Trimming pared 7 bases from V and 6 bases from J, leaving 13 bases between. Germline CDR1 reads MNHNS; CDR2 reads SASEGT. The CDR3 spells CASKLQEPQPQHF. CDR3 nucleotides: TGTGCCAGCAAACTACAGGAGCCTCAGCCCCAGCATTTT.

Only a few counts were recorded for this clonotype. The genes are TRBV5-1 and TRBJ2-1, with 9 bases fitting TRBD1. V lost 4 bases, J lost 8 bases, and 7 bases stayed unmatched. The germline CDR1 and CDR2 sequences are SGHRS and YFSETQ. The CDR3 has 14 residues. CDR3 loop: CASSPGQGSHEQFF. DNA for the CDR3: TGCGCCAGCAGCCCTGGACAGGGGTCACATGAGCAGTTCTTC.

CDR3 in DNA: TGTGCCAGCAGGAGGGGAGTAACCTACAATGAGCAGTTCTTC. Protein sequence: CASRRGVTYNEQFF. The V and J genes are TRBV6-2 or TRBV6-3 and TRBJ2-1; either TRBD1 or TRBD2 may supply D (5 bases each). The CDR3 extends over 14 amino acids. CDR1 is MNHEY, CDR2 SVGEGT, per germline. V was clipped by 6 bases and J by 2 bases, with 11 bases between them.

The V and J genes are TRBV2 and TRBJ2-5, with 8 bases matching TRBD1. Germline V gives CDR1 SNHLY, CDR2 FYNNEI. The CDR3 is 15 amino acids. With 6 bases clipped from V and 2 bases from J, the junction kept 8 bases outside the gene matches. Here the CDR3 reads CASRTDRGPQETQYF. The CDR3 nucleotides read TGTGCCAGCAGGACAGACAGGGGCCCACAAGAGACCCAGTACTTC.